These 14 T cell receptor beta chains share one sample of origin, sequenced in a study of T-cell memory formation after mild COVID-19. TCRdb re-derived calls from the 5' RACE reads in MiXCR, one entry per CDR3 protein. The table lists roughly 47,000 distinct CDR3 sequences, approximately 7% of them singletons. Sequenced input: PBMCs or a T cell subset sorted from them (not recorded which). The receptor source for this set is a man younger than 35 who had mild COVID-19 (a few samples of this study predate the infection). Cell type and time point are not known.

This clonotype occurred many times. This chain uses TRBV12-3 or TRBV12-4 with TRBJ2-5; 7 nucleotides match TRBD1. V gave up 5 bases and J gave up 3 bases; unmatched junction bases: 6. This CDR3 has 14 residues. In DNA form, the CDR3 reads TGTGCCAGCAGTCCAGACAGGGTCGAAGAGACCCAGTACTTC. It is translated as CASSPDRVEETQYF.

V is TRBV20-1 and J is TRBJ2-7; possibly TRBD1 for D (5 bases). Per the germline V gene, CDR1 is DFQATT and CDR2 is SNEGSKA (reference sequence). The V gene lost 4 bases and the J gene lost 2 bases, with 15 bases spanning the gap. The CDR3 covers 14 residues. The CDR3 nucleotides read TGCAGTGCTAAGGGGCACGACAGTACCTACGAGCAGTACGTC. It translates to CSAKGHDSTYEQYV.

The rearrangement uses TRBV5-1 and TRBJ1-1, with 9 positions matching TRBD1. From germline, CDR1 is SGHRS and CDR2 YFSETQ. CDR3 length: 13 residues. Trimming cost V 4 bases and J 3 bases; bases outside gene matches: 1. CDR3 sequence reads: CASSRQGDTEAFF. In DNA, the CDR3 is TGCGCCAGCAGCCGACAGGGGGACACTGAAGCTTTCTTT.

J is TRBJ1-6 and V is TRBV7-2; tentatively, D is TRBD1 (5 bases). The CDR3 extends over 15 amino acids. From germline, CDR1 is SGHTA and CDR2 FQGNSA. With 3 bases removed from V and 2 bases from J, the gap between germline ends came to 8 bases. DNA for the CDR3: TGTGCCAGCAGCTTCCAGGGTCCCTATAATTCACCCCTCCACTTT. This codes for CASSFQGPYNSPLHF.

This chain uses TRBV7-8 with TRBJ1-2; the D is unclear. This CDR3 has 13 amino acids. The V end was cut by 5 bases, the J end by 8 bases, with 15 bases between. CDR1 and CDR2 from the germline V gene are SGHVS and FQNEAQ. CDR3 protein: CASSPYERRGYTF. The CDR3 DNA is TGTGCCAGCAGCCCGTATGAAAGACGGGGCTACACCTTC.

This clonotype came up many times. The V gene is TRBV5-6, the J gene TRBJ2-5; D unclear. V shed 2 bases and J shed 5 bases, with 10 bases lying between them. The CDR3 loop spans 13 amino acids. CDR1 and CDR2 (germline): SGHDT, YYEEEE. The CDR3 DNA follows: TGTGCCAGCAGCTTTACTTGGACGGAGACCCAGTACTTC. This translates into CASSFTWTETQYF.

The rearrangement uses TRBV6-2 or TRBV6-3 and TRBJ1-5; a weak D match, TRBD1 (6 bases). V was cut by 5 bases and J by 6 bases, with 14 bases left in between. Per germline, CDR1 MNHEY and CDR2 SVGEGT. The CDR3 sequence is 14 residues long. CDR3 protein: CASSPSGTTQPQHF. Written as DNA, the CDR3 is TGTGCCAGCAGTCCTTCCGGGACAACTCAGCCCCAGCATTTT.

This clonotype turned up a few times. The genes are TRBV20-1 and TRBJ2-7; 10 bases are shared with TRBD1. Germline CDR1 reads DFQATT; CDR2 reads SNEGSKA (reference sequence). The CDR3 contains 14 residues. V lost 3 bases and J lost 4; bases outside the gene matches: 6. CDR3 protein: CSASPGQGGYEQYF. The CDR3 DNA reads as TGCAGTGCTAGCCCCGGACAGGGGGGGTACGAGCAGTACTTC.

This clonotype was observed a few times. The chain employs TRBV7-2 and TRBJ1-2, with 9 nucleotides matching TRBD1. This CDR3 is built from 14 residues. Losses at the gene ends were 5 bases for V and 3 bases for J; bases not matched to a gene: 4. The V gene's germline CDR1 is SGHTA and CDR2 FQGNSA. The DNA for the CDR3 is TGTGCCAGCAGCCCGGACAGGGGTGACTATGGCTACACCTTC. This encodes CASSPDRGDYGYTF.

A few counts support this clonotype. V usage is TRBV9 and J usage is TRBJ2-3; D is ambiguous. CDR1 SGDLS and CDR2 YYNGEE come from the germline V gene. The CDR3 runs 12 residues. Between the trimmed V and J ends, which lost 2 bases and 6 bases, there was a span of 7 bases. The CDR3 sequence is CASSVIFDTQYF. As DNA, the CDR3 is TGTGCCAGCAGCGTCATCTTCGATACGCAGTATTTT.

The chain couples TRBV29-1 to TRBJ2-7, with D perhaps assigned TRBD1 or TRBD2 (5 bases each). The germline V and J ends were trimmed by 5 bases and 0 bases, with 11 bases remaining between them. The CDR3 contains 13 residues. The germline gives CDR1 SQVTM, CDR2 ANQGSEA. The CDR3 region has the DNA TGCAGCGTTCGCCAGGGAGACTCCTACGAGCAGTACTTC. It codes for CSVRQGDSYEQYF.

This clonotype was seen just once. With a much larger clone just one base away, this may be a read error. This rearrangement joins TRBV10-3 to TRBJ2-1; 12 nucleotides agree with TRBD2. The ends lost 6 bases at V and 7 bases at J; junction bases unmatched: 13. Germline CDR1 is ENHRY and CDR2 is SYGVKD. This CDR3 has 17 amino acids. The CDR3 loop is CAIRPGTSGPRVNEQFF. DNA for the CDR3: TGTGCCATCAGACCCGGGACTAGCGGGCCCCGGGTGAATGAGCAGTTCTTC.

The table lists this clonotype with many counts. The J gene is TRBJ2-3, the V gene TRBV20-1; D unresolved. CDR3 length equals 11 residues. With 8 bases removed from V and 3 bases from J, the gap between germline ends came to 9 bases. Germline CDR1 DFQATT, CDR2 SNEGSKA (reference sequence). CDR3: CSCRPTDTQYF. The CDR3 DNA follows: TGCAGTTGCCGGCCGACAGATACGCAGTATTTT.

The rearrangement uses TRBV2 and TRBJ2-7, with 7 nucleotides matching TRBD1. Per the germline V gene, CDR1 is SNHLY and CDR2 is FYNNEI. V lost 6 bases and J lost 4; bases outside the gene matches: 3. The CDR3 covers 12 residues. Written as DNA, the CDR3 is TGTGCCAGCAGACCGACAGGGTACGAGCAGTACGTC. Its protein product is CASRPTGYEQYV.